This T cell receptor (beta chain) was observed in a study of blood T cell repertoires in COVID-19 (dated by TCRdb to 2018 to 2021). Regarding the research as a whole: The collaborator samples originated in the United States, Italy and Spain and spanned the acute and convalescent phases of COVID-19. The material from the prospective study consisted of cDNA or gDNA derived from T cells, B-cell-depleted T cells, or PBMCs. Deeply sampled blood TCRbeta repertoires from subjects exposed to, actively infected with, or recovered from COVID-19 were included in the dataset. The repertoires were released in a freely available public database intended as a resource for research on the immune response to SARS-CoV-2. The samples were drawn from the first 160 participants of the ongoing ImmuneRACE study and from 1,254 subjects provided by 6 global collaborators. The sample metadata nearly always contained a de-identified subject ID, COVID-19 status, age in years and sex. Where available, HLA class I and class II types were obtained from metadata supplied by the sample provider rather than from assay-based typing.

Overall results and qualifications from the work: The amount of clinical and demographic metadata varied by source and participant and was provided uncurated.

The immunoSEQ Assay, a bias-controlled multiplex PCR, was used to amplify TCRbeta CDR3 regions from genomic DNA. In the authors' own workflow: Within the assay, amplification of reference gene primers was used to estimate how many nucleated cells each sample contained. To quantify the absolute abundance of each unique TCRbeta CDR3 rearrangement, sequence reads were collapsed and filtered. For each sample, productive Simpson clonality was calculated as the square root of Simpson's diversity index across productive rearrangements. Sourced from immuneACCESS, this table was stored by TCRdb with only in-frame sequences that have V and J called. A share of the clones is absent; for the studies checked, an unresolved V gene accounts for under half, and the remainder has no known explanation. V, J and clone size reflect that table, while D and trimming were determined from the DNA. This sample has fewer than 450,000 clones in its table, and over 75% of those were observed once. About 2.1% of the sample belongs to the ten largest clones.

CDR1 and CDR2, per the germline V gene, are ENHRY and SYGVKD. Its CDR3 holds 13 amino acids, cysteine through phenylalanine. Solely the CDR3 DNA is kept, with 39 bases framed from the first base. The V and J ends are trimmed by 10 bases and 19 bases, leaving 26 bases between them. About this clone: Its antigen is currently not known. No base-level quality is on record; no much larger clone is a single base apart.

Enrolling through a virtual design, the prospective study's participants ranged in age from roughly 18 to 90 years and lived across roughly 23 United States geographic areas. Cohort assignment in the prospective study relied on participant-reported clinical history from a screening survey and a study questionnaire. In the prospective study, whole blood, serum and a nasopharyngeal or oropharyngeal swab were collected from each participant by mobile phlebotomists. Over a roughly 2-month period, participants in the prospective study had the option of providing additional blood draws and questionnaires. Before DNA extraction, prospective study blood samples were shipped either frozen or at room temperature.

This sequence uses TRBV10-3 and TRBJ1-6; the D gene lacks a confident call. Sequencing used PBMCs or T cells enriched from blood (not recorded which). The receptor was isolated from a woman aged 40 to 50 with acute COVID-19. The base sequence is TGTGCCACCCAAGGACGGGAACGCACCACTCGGCACTTT. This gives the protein CATQGRERTTRHF.